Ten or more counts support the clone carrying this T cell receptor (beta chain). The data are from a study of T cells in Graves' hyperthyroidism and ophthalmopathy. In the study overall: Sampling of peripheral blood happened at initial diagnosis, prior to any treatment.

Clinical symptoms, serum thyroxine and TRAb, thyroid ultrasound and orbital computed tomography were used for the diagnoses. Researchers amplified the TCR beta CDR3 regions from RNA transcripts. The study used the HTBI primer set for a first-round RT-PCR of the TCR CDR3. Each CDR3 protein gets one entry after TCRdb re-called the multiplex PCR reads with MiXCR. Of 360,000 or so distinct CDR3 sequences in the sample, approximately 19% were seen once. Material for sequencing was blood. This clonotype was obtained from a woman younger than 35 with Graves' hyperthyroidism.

The CDR3 here is CASSVGSGADTEAFF. For the CDR3, the DNA is TGTGCCAGCAGCGTAGGGTCGGGGGCCGACACTGAAGCTTTCTTT. The rearrangement links TRBV9 to TRBJ1-1; D is perhaps TRBD1 (6 bases). Germline CDR1 reads SGDLS; CDR2 reads YYNGEE. V was pared by 0 bases and J by 3 bases, with 12 bases between. CDR3 length equals 15 residues.